The 20 T cell receptor beta chains in this list originate from one sample, sequenced in a study of memory CD4+ T cells and cytomegalovirus serostatus. Repertoires were generated with immunoSEQ multiplex PCR, while TCRdb's copy carries only in-frame clones and drops some. The profile shows 45,000 to 60,000 clones, approximately 80% of them singletons. The sort gate was single viable CD3+CD4+CD8-CD45RO+ cells for memory CD4+ T cells. Specimen: memory CD4+ T cells from blood. All receptors come from an adult in good health and CMV-seropositive.

V gene TRBV6-1 combines with J gene TRBJ1-2; D unresolved. The germline V and J ends were trimmed by 1 base and 4 bases, with 10 bases remaining between them. The CDR3 covers 14 residues. CDR1 MNHNS and CDR2 SASEGT come from the germline V gene. For the CDR3, the DNA is TGTGCCAGCAGTGAAGTTAGAGGGTCCTATGGCTACACCTTC. As protein: CASSEVRGSYGYTF.

The chain employs TRBV4-1 and TRBJ2-1; 13 bases are a match to TRBD2. Germline values: CDR1 MGHRA, CDR2 YSYEKL. The CDR3 contains 16 residues. Germline trimming cut 4 bases from V and 12 bases from J; bases unmatched to any gene: 12. Here the CDR3 DNA reads TGCGCCAGCAGCCTCTATGGGGGGACTAGCGGGATCGGGCAGTTCTTC. It translates to CASSLYGGTSGIGQFF.

The V gene is TRBV15, the J gene TRBJ1-2; D might be TRBD1 (5 bases). Looked up from germline, CDR1 is LNHNV and CDR2 is YYDKDF (reference sequence). The CDR3 totals 14 residues. Between the trimmed V and J ends, which lost 0 bases and 8 bases, there was a span of 13 bases. CDR3 sequence: CATSRDQQARGYTF. The DNA of the CDR3 is TGTGCCACCAGCAGAGATCAACAGGCGCGGGGCTACACCTTC.

The V call is TRBV6-5, the J call TRBJ1-2, with 7 bases fitting TRBD1. The CDR3 sequence is 14 residues long. V dropped 4 bases and J dropped 8; count of bases not matched to a gene: 10. Germline CDR1 is MNHEY and CDR2 is SVGAGI. CDR3 sequence: CASSFSRDRQGYTF. The CDR3, as DNA: TGTGCCAGCAGTTTTTCCCGGGACAGACAGGGCTACACCTTC.

This chain uses TRBV28 with TRBJ1-2; no clear D. There are 15 residues in the CDR3. CDR1 is MDHEN and CDR2 is SYDVKM in the germline V gene. Deletions cut 2 bases from V and 1 base from J, with 11 bases between. The CDR3 loop reads CASSLGGILNYGYTF. The DNA for the CDR3 is TGTGCCAGCAGTTTAGGTGGCATTCTTAACTATGGCTACACCTTC.

The genes are TRBV5-1 and TRBJ2-1; D possibly matches TRBD1 or TRBD2 (6 bases each). There are 17 residues in the CDR3. V shed 1 base and J shed 1 base, with 15 bases lying between them. Per germline, CDR1 SGHRS and CDR2 YFSETQ. Here the CDR3 reads CASSLPSGAASYNEQFF. The CDR3 bases are TGCGCCAGCAGCTTGCCTTCGGGGGCCGCGTCCTACAATGAGCAGTTCTTC.

This clone was recorded only once. The genes are TRBV28 and TRBJ2-3, with 8 bases matching TRBD1. The CDR3 runs 16 residues. Germline V lookup: CDR1 MDHEN, CDR2 SYDVKM. Losses at the gene ends were 2 bases for V and 3 bases for J; bases not matched to a gene: 7. The CDR3 bases are TGTGCCAGCAGTTTACTCGGACAGGGATATACAGATACGCAGTATTTT. It encodes CASSLLGQGYTDTQYF.

The chain carries TRBV5-8 and TRBJ2-2, with TRBD2 identical over 9 bases. CDR3 length: 16 amino acids. Germline lookup yields CDR1 SGHTS and CDR2 YDEGEE. The V segment lost 1 base and the J segment 3 bases; nucleotides outside the gene matches: 4. The CDR3 nucleotides are TGTGCCAGCAGCTTGTCGACTAGCGGAGACACCGGGGAGCTGTTTTTT. Protein sequence: CASSLSTSGDTGELFF.

The V and J genes are TRBV29-1 and TRBJ2-7; TRBD2 agrees at 13 bases. The CDR3 is 17 amino acids. Germline CDR1 and CDR2: SQVTM and ANQGSEA. J gave up 0 bases and V 4 bases, and 9 bases lay outside the gene matches. Here the CDR3 reads CSVVTYTSGRASYEQYF. In DNA form, the CDR3 reads TGCAGCGTTGTCACCTACACTAGCGGGAGGGCCTCCTACGAGCAGTACTTC.

The V and J genes are TRBV30 and TRBJ1-5, with D unresolved. Judging by the DNA end, TRBJ2-3 fits better; the J call may be wrong. Germline CDR1 and CDR2: GTSNPN and SVGIG (reference sequence). This CDR3 has 11 amino acids. The CDR3 reads CAWNADQPQYF. The CDR3, as DNA: TGTGCCTGGAATGCCGATCAGCCCCAGTATTTT.

This chain uses TRBV19 with TRBJ2-1; weak D call: TRBD1 (6 bases). The V gene's germline CDR1 is LNHDA and CDR2 SQIVND (reference sequence). The V gene lost 0 bases and the J gene lost 7 bases, with 13 bases spanning the gap. The CDR3 is 15 amino acids. CDR3 sequence (DNA): TGTGCCAGTAGTATAGATGGGGGCGGTTGGAATGAGCAGTTCTTC. Translation gives CASSIDGGGWNEQFF.

The V and J genes are TRBV7-8 and TRBJ1-4; maybe TRBD1 (5 bases). Trimming took 1 base from V and 7 from J, leaving 7 bases between them. This CDR3 comprises 13 residues. Germline V CDR1 and CDR2: SGHVS, FQNEAQ. The CDR3 loop reads CASSLGGSEKLFF. The CDR3 DNA follows: TGTGCCAGCAGCTTAGGGGGGAGTGAAAAACTGTTTTTT. The full variable domain, its missing parts supplied by reference TRBV7-8 and TRBJ1-4, is GAGVSQSPRYKVAKRGQDVALRCDPISGHVSLFWYQQALGQGPEFLTYFQNEAQLDKSGLPSDRFFAERPEGSVSTLKIQRTQQEDSAVYLCASSLGGSEKLFFGSGTQLSVL.

This chain connects TRBV6-6 to TRBJ1-1; tentatively, D is TRBD1 (6 bases). The CDR3 covers 12 residues. The V and J ends lost 5 bases and 7 bases respectively, with 11 bases between them. Germline lookup yields CDR1 MNHNY and CDR2 SVGAGI (reference sequence). The CDR3: CASSKGQREAFF. In DNA form, the CDR3 reads TGTGCCAGCAGTAAAGGACAGCGTGAAGCTTTCTTT.

The gene calls are TRBV7-2 and TRBJ2-7; possible D gene TRBD2, 5 bases. Looked up from germline, CDR1 is SGHTA and CDR2 is FQGNSA. V was trimmed by 4 bases and J by 2 bases, leaving 12 bases between them. The CDR3 consists of 14 residues. The CDR3 region is CASSSGIVPYEQYF. Here the CDR3 DNA reads TGTGCCAGCAGCTCGGGAATAGTTCCCTACGAGCAGTACTTC.

The rearrangement links TRBV5-1 to TRBJ2-1; 10 bases fit TRBD2. This CDR3 comprises 15 residues. After removal of 3 bases from V and 4 bases from J, the junction contained 4 bases not matched to a gene. The germline V gene encodes CDR1 SGHRS and CDR2 YFSETQ. This chain's CDR3 is CASSSLAGGYNEQFF. CDR3 nucleotide sequence: TGCGCCAGCAGCTCATTAGCGGGAGGATACAATGAGCAGTTCTTC.

V usage is TRBV5-1 and J usage is TRBJ2-1; D is possibly TRBD2 (6 bases). V lost 4 bases and J lost 5, with 25 bases in between. Germline lookup yields CDR1 SGHRS and CDR2 YFSETQ. This CDR3 contains 18 residues. The CDR3 nucleotides read TGCGCCAGCAGCCTGGGGACCTTAGCGGAGCGACTTAACAATGAGCAGTTCTTC. Protein product: CASSLGTLAERLNNEQFF.

V gene TRBV5-5 combines with J gene TRBJ1-2; no firm D call. CDR3 length equals 14 residues. Trimming shortened V by 1 base and J by 4 bases, and 11 bases separated the two germline ends. Germline assignment: CDR1 SGHKS and CDR2 YYEKEE (reference sequence). The CDR3 sequence is CASSLFRQLYGYTF. The CDR3 DNA reads TGTGCCAGCAGCTTGTTTCGGCAGCTCTATGGCTACACCTTC.

V gene TRBV7-2 combines with J gene TRBJ1-2, with 7 positions matching TRBD1. The V gene end was trimmed by 5 bases and the J gene end by 3 bases; junction bases not matched to a gene: 3. Germline V CDR1 and CDR2: SGHTA, FQGNSA. The CDR3 runs to 13 residues. The DNA of the CDR3 is TGTGCCAGCAGCCCGGGACAGTACTATGGCTACACCTTC. The encoded protein is CASSPGQYYGYTF.

This chain uses TRBV28 with TRBJ2-5, with D unresolved. CDR1 is MDHEN and CDR2 is SYDVKM in the germline V gene. The V end lost 3 bases, the J end lost 1 base, and 21 bases lay between the germline ends. CDR3 size: 18 residues. The CDR3: CASSFIRPTDAPQETQYF. In DNA, the CDR3 is TGTGCCAGCAGTTTTATCCGACCGACGGATGCCCCCCAAGAGACCCAGTACTTC.

This chain connects TRBV19 to TRBJ1-5, with a tentative D call TRBD1 (6 bases). Germline CDR1 is LNHDA and CDR2 is SQIVND (reference sequence). This CDR3 contains 13 residues. With 5 bases removed from V and 7 bases from J, the gap between germline ends came to 12 bases. CDR3 sequence reads: CASSWGAQQPQHF. CDR3 bases: TGTGCCAGTAGTTGGGGGGCTCAACAGCCCCAGCATTTT. The whole variable domain, remainder taken from reference TRBV19 and TRBJ1-5, is DGGITQSPKYLFRKEGQNVTLSCEQNLNHDAMYWYRQDPGQGLRLIYYSQIVNDFQKGDIAEGYSVSREKKESFPLTVTSAQKNPTAFYLCASSWGAQQPQHFGDGTRLSIL.